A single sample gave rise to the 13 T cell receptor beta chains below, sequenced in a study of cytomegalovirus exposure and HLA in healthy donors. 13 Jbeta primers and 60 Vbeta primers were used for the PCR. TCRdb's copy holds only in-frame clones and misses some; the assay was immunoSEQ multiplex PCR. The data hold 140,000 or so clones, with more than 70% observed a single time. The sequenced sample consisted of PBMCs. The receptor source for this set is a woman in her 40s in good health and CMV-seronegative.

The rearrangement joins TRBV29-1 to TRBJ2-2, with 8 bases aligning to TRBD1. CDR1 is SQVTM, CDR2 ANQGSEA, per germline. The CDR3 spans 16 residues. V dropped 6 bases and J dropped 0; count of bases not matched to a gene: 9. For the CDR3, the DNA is TGCAGCGTCCCGGGTAGGACAGGGACGAACACCGGGGAGCTGTTTTTT. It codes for CSVPGRTGTNTGELFF.

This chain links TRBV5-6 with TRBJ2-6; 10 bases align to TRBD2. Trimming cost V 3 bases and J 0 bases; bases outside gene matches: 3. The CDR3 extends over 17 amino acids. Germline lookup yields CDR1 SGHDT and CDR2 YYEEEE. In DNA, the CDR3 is TGTGCCAGCAGCTACCGGACTAGCGGCTCTGGGGCCAACGTCCTGACTTTC. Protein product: CASSYRTSGSGANVLTF.

In DNA, the CDR3 is TGTGCCAGCAGCTTAATGCTCGAGACAGGGGATCCGTACACTGAAGCTTTCTTT. This sequence encodes CASSLMLETGDPYTEAFF. The chain joins TRBV7-9 to TRBJ1-1; 8 bases match TRBD1. Germline V CDR1 and CDR2: SEHNR, FQNEAQ (reference sequence). J lost 3 bases, V lost 2 bases, and 14 bases had no gene match. This CDR3 is 18 amino acids long.

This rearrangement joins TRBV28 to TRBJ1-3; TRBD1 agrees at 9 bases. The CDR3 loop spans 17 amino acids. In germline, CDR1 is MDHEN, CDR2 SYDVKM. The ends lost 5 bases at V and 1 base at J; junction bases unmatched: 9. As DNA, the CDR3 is TGTGCCAGCAGTCTGCCGTTACAGGGGGCATCTGGAAACACCATATATTTT. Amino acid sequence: CASSLPLQGASGNTIYF.

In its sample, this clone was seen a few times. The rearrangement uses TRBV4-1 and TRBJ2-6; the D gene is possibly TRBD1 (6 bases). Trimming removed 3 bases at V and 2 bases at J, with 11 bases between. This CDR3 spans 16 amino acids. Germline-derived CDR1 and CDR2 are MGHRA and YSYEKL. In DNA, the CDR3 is TGCGCCAGCAGCCATAACAACAGGGCTGGGGCCAACGTCCTGACTTTC. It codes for CASSHNNRAGANVLTF.

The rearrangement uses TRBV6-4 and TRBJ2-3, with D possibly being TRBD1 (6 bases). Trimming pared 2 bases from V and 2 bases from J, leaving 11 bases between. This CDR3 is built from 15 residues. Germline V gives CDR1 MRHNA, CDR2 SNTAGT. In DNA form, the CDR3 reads TGTGCCAGCAGTGACGGGAAGGGGGACACAGATACGCAGTATTTT. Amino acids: CASSDGKGDTDTQYF.

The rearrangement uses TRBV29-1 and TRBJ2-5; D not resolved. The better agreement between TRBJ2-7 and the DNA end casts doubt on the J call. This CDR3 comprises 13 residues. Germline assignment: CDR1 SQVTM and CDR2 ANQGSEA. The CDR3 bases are TGCAGCGTTTTGGGCGCGTCCGGCTACGAGCAGTACTTC. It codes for CSVLGASGYEQYF.

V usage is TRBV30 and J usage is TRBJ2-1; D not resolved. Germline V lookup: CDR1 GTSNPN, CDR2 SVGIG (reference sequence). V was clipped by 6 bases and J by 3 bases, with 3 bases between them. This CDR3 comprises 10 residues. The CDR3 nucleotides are TGTGCCTGTTACTACAATGAGCAGTTCTTC. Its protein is CACYYNEQFF.

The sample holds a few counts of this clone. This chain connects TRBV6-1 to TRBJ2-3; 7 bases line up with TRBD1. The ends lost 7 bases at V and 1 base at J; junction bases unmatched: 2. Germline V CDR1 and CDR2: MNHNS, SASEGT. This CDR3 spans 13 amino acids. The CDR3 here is CASNTGGTDTQYF. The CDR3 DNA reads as TGTGCCAGCAATACAGGGGGCACAGATACGCAGTATTTT.

The CDR3 is CASSVTIRNEQFF. CDR3 DNA: TGTGCCAGCAGCGTAACGATCAGGAATGAGCAGTTCTTC. The chain uses TRBV9 and TRBJ2-1; D unresolved. CDR1 is SGDLS, CDR2 YYNGEE, per germline. There are 13 residues in the CDR3. V lost 1 base and J 7 bases, leaving 9 bases between the germline ends.

The CDR3 sequence is CASSEASIYRGYGYTF. In DNA form, the CDR3 reads TGTGCCAGCAGTGAAGCCTCGATTTACAGGGGCTATGGCTACACCTTC. V is TRBV6-1 and J is TRBJ1-2; the match to TRBD1 covers 7 bases. With 0 bases clipped from V and 4 bases from J, the junction kept 8 bases outside the gene matches. Germline assignment: CDR1 MNHNS and CDR2 SASEGT. This CDR3 spans 16 amino acids.

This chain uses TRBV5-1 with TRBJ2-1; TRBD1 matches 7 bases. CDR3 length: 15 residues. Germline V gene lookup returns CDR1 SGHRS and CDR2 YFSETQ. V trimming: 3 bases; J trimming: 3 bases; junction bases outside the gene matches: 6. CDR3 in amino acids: CASSSTGASYNEQFF. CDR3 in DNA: TGCGCCAGCAGCTCAACAGGGGCGAGCTACAATGAGCAGTTCTTC.

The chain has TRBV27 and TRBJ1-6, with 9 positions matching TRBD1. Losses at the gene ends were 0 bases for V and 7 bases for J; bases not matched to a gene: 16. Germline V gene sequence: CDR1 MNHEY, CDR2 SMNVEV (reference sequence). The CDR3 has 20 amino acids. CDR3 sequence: CASSLSFGGQGPRSNSPLHF. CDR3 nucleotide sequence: TGTGCCAGCAGTTTATCTTTTGGGGGACAGGGCCCCCGCTCAAATTCACCCCTCCACTTT.